This TCR beta chain was recorded in a study of Ad26.COV2.S vaccination and SARS-CoV-2 variants (dated by TCRdb to the early 2020s). With respect to the entire study: Vaccine-arm donors were drawn from COV1001, a multicentre, randomized, double-blind, placebo-controlled phase I-IIa trial of Ad26.COV2.S in healthy adults. Ad26.COV2.S was administered intramuscularly at a dose of 5x10^10 or 1x10^11 viral particles, either as one shot or as two shots given 56 days apart. Trial participants were randomized into five groups of five: low-dose or high-dose Ad26.COV2.S given once or twice, or placebo on both occasions. The specificity and breadth of SARS-CoV-2-reactive T cell receptors after Ad26.COV2.S vaccination were assessed by TCRbeta repertoire sequencing. A total of roughly 30 samples were included in the TCR-sequenced set, comprising some 20 Ad26.COV2.S vaccine recipients, 5 placebo recipients and 8 SARS-CoV-2 convalescent individuals. Throughout the experiments and outcome assessment, investigators stayed blinded to trial group allocation. The study at large found these results: The study was not powered to compare responses between vaccine doses or regimens. Comparable non-spike TCR breadth was observed between vaccine and placebo recipients, consistent with only spike being contained in the vaccine. After vaccination, spike-specific CD8+ and CD4+ T cell responses were reported to show substantial breadth. Compared with placebo recipients, Ad26.COV2.S recipients showed higher spike-specific TCR breadth (P = 0.0014). The authors noted that the TCR breadth and depth analyses may have underestimated total T cell responses.

Comments on this clone: The specificity of this receptor is unknown. The input lacks base qualities; no much larger clone sits a single base away. Other DNA sequences in this sample translate to the same CDR3.

The label giving this sample's treatment or condition can be read as: 15 to 20 received Ad26.COV2.S at low or high dose, single or two shots; about 5 received placebo; per-sample allocation not given. Repertoires of vaccine and placebo recipients were sequenced from samples taken on day 63 after the first injection. In Cohort 1b, 25 or so adults aged 18-55 years were enrolled at a single site in Boston, USA, between 29 July and 7 August 2020. As a vaccine, Ad26.COV2.S was a replication-incompetent adenovirus type 26 vector that expressed a prefusion-stabilized SARS-CoV-2 spike protein derived from the original Wuhan strain. CDR1 and CDR2 are read off the germline V gene as SGHRS and YFSETQ. The germline V end is reduced by 2 bases and the J end by 6 bases; junction bases left unmatched: 0. The CDR3 measures 12 amino acids from cysteine to phenylalanine. The read is trimmed to its CDR3 DNA, 36 bases read in frame from base 1.

The immunoSEQ Assay was used to sequence TCRbeta CDR3 regions. After extraction, genomic DNA underwent amplification by bias-controlled multiplex PCR, followed by high-throughput sequencing. The paper's processing steps were these. To quantify the absolute abundance of every unique TCRbeta CDR3 region, sequences were collapsed and filtered. Usable DNA was measured by amplifying reference genes present in all nucleated cells, and TCRbeta template counts were normalized to that usable DNA to estimate T cell fraction. Repertoire TCRs were annotated as SARS-CoV-2-specific by exact matching of V gene, CDR3 amino acid sequence and J gene to a known reactive TCR set. MIRA supplied the reference SARS-CoV-2 TCR set, which was filtered for enrichment in COVID-19-positive ImmuneCODE repertoires so that public or cross-reactive TCRs were removed. Based on the MIRA antigens, annotated TCRs were further analysed at the level of specific ORF or position within ORF. Breadth was defined as annotated unique rearrangements over total unique productive rearrangements; depth was the summed frequency of those rearrangements. TCR breadth was compared between groups using two-sided Wilcoxon rank-sum tests. TCRdb stores this immuneACCESS table with in-frame sequences only. Part of the clones is absent; in the studies checked, under half of the shortfall reflects unresolved V genes, and no reason is known for the rest. V, J and clone size were drawn from that table, and D and trimming were deduced from the DNA. This sample has about 440,000 clones in its table, and roughly 88% of those were observed once. The ten top clones hold about 4.1% of the sample.

The V and J genes are TRBV5-1 and TRBJ1-2; 8 bases in between match TRBD1. This specimen consisted of peripheral blood, obtained in a trial of Ad26.COV2.S vaccine versus placebo. The receptor comes from a person aged 18-65 years who received the Ad26.COV2.S COVID-19 vaccine or a placebo. The CDR3 has the sequence CASSLQGDGYTF. The sequenced DNA: TGCGCCAGCAGCTTACAGGGGGATGGCTACACCTTC.